These T cell receptor beta chains were read from a single sample in a study of graft-versus-host responses after intestinal transplantation. The table came from immunoSEQ multiplex PCR; TCRdb's copy has only in-frame clones and leaves some out. The data contain under 100,000 clones, approximately 78% of them singletons. Antigen specificity for these receptors is unknown. This sample comprised unstimulated CD4+ T cells sorted from spleen or lymph node cells, obtained before intestinal transplant. Every receptor here comes from a human donor who received an intestinal transplant. CDR3s include the opening cysteine and the closing phenylalanine or tryptophan. A D gene is named only where the DNA matches it firmly. Clone size is given for some rows only: seen once, a few or many times, or a class if the clone is expanded.

V	J	D	size	CDR3	DNA
TRBV7-8	TRBJ1-5	NA	NA	CASSLTGNQPQHF	TGTGCCAGCAGCCTTACGGGCAATCAGCCCCAGCATTTT
TRBV23-1	TRBJ1-4	TRBD1	NA	CASSQSKGASNEKLFF	TGCGCCAGCAGTCAATCGAAGGGGGCGAGTAATGAAAAACTGTTTTTT
TRBV21-1	TRBJ2-7	NA	NA	CASTSRSRVDYEQYF	TGTGCCAGCACCTCACGCTCTCGGGTGGACTACGAGCAGTACTTC
TRBV7-2	TRBJ2-1	TRBD2	medium-sized	CASSPLAGGLSNEQFF	TGTGCCAGCAGCCCTCTAGCGGGAGGGTTGTCGAATGAGCAGTTCTTC
TRBV30	TRBJ2-7	TRBD1	NA	CACPRTGTAYEQYF	TGTGCCTGTCCCAGGACAGGGACGGCCTACGAGCAGTACTTC
TRBV6-6	TRBJ2-7	TRBD2	few	CASSYTGLAGGYEQYF	TGTGCCAGCAGTTACACGGGACTAGCGGGAGGCTACGAGCAGTACTTC
TRBV6-1	TRBJ1-2	NA	NA	CASSVAQGGKYGYTF	TGTGCCAGCAGTGTTGCACAGGGTGGCAAGTATGGCTACACCTTC
TRBV5-6	TRBJ1-3	NA	few	CASSLALLGAGGNTIYF	TGTGCCAGCAGCTTGGCCCTCCTAGGGGCTGGTGGAAACACCATATATTTT
TRBV27	TRBJ2-3	NA	NA	CASSTPGAPLDTDTQYF	TGTGCCAGCAGCACCCCGGGAGCGCCCCTAGACACAGATACGCAGTATTTT
TRBV28	TRBJ2-1	TRBD2	NA	CASSFIAGSYNEQFF	TGTGCCAGCAGTTTTATAGCGGGTTCCTACAATGAGCAGTTCTTC
TRBV5-6	TRBJ1-1	TRBD1	NA	CASRTDRVMNTEAFF	TGTGCCAGCAGAACCGACAGGGTTATGAACACTGAAGCTTTCTTT
TRBV5-1	TRBJ2-3	TRBD1	NA	CASYAGGASTDTQYF	TGCGCCAGCTACGCAGGGGGCGCTAGCACAGATACGCAGTATTTT
TRBV9	TRBJ1-3	TRBD1	NA	CASSVEYPTGARSGNTIYF	TGTGCCAGCAGCGTTGAGTATCCGACAGGGGCTAGGTCTGGAAACACCATATATTTT
TRBV11-3	TRBJ2-1	TRBD2	NA	CASSLQGTSGNNEQFF	TGTGCCAGCAGCTTACAAGGAACTAGCGGTAACAATGAGCAGTTCTTC
TRBV5-1	TRBJ2-7	TRBD1	NA	CASSSEGADTYYF	TGCGCCAGCAGCTCTGAGGGGGCCGACACTTATTACTTC
TRBV7-2	TRBJ2-1	NA	NA	CASSFRLQSYNEQFF	TGTGCCAGCAGCTTTCGTCTGCAGTCCTACAATGAGCAGTTCTTC
TRBV30	TRBJ2-7	TRBD1	few	CAWSGTGDEQYF	TGTGCCTGGAGTGGCACAGGGGACGAGCAGTACTTC
TRBV5-1	TRBJ2-6	TRBD1	NA	CASSLGQGYSGANVLTF	TGCGCCAGCAGCTTAGGACAGGGCTACTCTGGGGCCAACGTCCTGACTTTC
TRBV11-2	TRBJ2-5	NA	NA	CASSLGLGETQYF	TGTGCCAGCAGCTTAGGACTAGGAGAGACCCAGTACTTC
TRBV7-8	TRBJ2-7	TRBD2	NA	CASSLGLAGGPSSYEQYF	TGTGCCAGCAGCTTGGGACTAGCGGGGGGCCCTAGCTCCTACGAGCAGTACTTC
TRBV5-8	TRBJ1-6	TRBD1	NA	CASSLALGTDSPLHF	TGTGCCAGCAGCTTGGCCTTAGGGACAGATTCACCCCTCCACTTT
TRBV7-2	TRBJ1-1	NA	once	CASSLFLATEAFF	TGTGCCAGCAGCTTATTTCTGGCCACTGAAGCTTTCTTT
TRBV27	TRBJ1-5	TRBD1	NA	CASSLNTGGNQPQHF	TGTGCCAGCAGTTTAAATACAGGGGGTAATCAGCCCCAGCATTTT
TRBV6-5	TRBJ2-7	TRBD1	NA	CASSYSGGQEYEQYF	TGTGCCAGCAGTTACTCGGGTGGACAGGAGTACGAGCAGTACTTC
TRBV2	TRBJ2-1	NA	NA	CASSELSGSYNEQFF	TGTGCCAGCAGTGAGTTAAGCGGCTCCTACAATGAGCAGTTCTTC
TRBV6-6	TRBJ1-4	NA	NA	CASIESSGGREKLFF	TGTGCCAGCATCGAGAGTTCGGGGGGGAGGGAAAAACTGTTTTTT
TRBV28	TRBJ2-7	NA	NA	CASSAGWGRYEQYF	TGTGCCAGCAGCGCCGGGTGGGGGCGGTACGAGCAGTACTTC
TRBV5-4	TRBJ2-7	NA	once	CASSLGRGSYEQYF	TGTGCCAGCAGCTTGGGACGGGGATCCTACGAGCAGTACTTC
TRBV19	TRBJ2-3	TRBD2	NA	CATSGSGRADTQYF	TGTGCCACCTCTGGTAGCGGGAGAGCAGATACGCAGTATTTT
TRBV2	TRBJ2-1	TRBD2	NA	CASLGGVSYNEQFF	TGTGCCAGCCTGGGGGGGGTTTCCTACAATGAGCAGTTCTTC
TRBV2	TRBJ2-7	NA	NA	CASSLTGNEQYF	TGTGCCAGCAGTCTCACAGGGAACGAGCAGTACTTC
TRBV11-2	TRBJ1-5	NA	NA	CASSLDGGRNQPQHF	TGTGCCAGCAGCTTAGATGGCGGCAGAAATCAGCCCCAGCATTTT
TRBV5-8	TRBJ2-7	NA	NA	CASSSRGSGTSYEQYF	TGTGCCAGCAGCTCCAGGGGTTCCGGAACTTCCTACGAGCAGTACTTC
TRBV18	TRBJ2-3	NA	NA	CASSPSITDTQYF	TGTGCCAGCTCACCATCTATCACAGATACGCAGTATTTT
TRBV5-4	TRBJ2-7	TRBD2	NA	CASGLAGGPSLYEQYF	TGTGCCAGCGGACTAGCGGGGGGGCCGTCGCTCTACGAGCAGTACTTC
TRBV10-3	TRBJ1-2	TRBD1	NA	CAISGITGDGYTF	TGTGCCATCAGTGGGATTACAGGGGACGGCTACACCTTC
TRBV5-4	TRBJ2-3	TRBD2	NA	CASSLTSGGTDTQYF	TGTGCCAGCAGCTTGACTAGCGGGGGCACAGATACGCAGTATTTT
TRBV20-1	TRBJ1-2	NA	few	CSAYRVGGYTF	TGCAGTGCTTACAGGGTAGGGGGCTACACCTTC
TRBV9	TRBJ1-1	NA	NA	CASSVDPQGLWDTEAFF	TGTGCCAGCAGCGTAGACCCACAGGGCCTCTGGGACACTGAAGCTTTCTTT
TRBV5-1	TRBJ1-4	TRBD1	NA	CASSLWGTGEKLFF	TGCGCCAGCAGCTTGTGGGGGACAGGTGAAAAACTGTTTTTT
TRBV5-4	TRBJ1-1	TRBD1	NA	CASSRDSRNTEAFF	TGTGCCAGCAGCCGGGACAGCCGGAACACTGAAGCTTTCTTT
TRBV11-3	TRBJ2-7	NA	NA	CASGKGAAEQYF	TGTGCCAGCGGGAAAGGGGCAGCCGAGCAGTACTTC
TRBV2	TRBJ1-2	NA	once	CASSTQGYGYTF	TGTGCCAGCAGTACCCAGGGATATGGCTACACCTTC
TRBV21-1	TRBJ2-1	NA	NA	CASRAGETNEQFF	TGTGCCAGCAGGGCGGGAGAGACAAATGAGCAGTTCTTC
TRBV4-1	TRBJ2-1	NA	once	CASSQDRGQGWGEQFF	TGCGCCAGCAGCCAAGATCGCGGTCAGGGGTGGGGTGAGCAGTTCTTC